This TCR beta chain emerged from a study of blood T cell repertoires in COVID-19. Study-wide context: The United States, Italy and Spain provided the acute and convalescent COVID-19 samples. From T cells, B-cell-depleted T cells, or PBMCs came the material, which was cDNA or gDNA.

Original data processing: Cell counts per sample came from amplifying reference gene primers. Generated by immunoSEQ multiplex PCR, the TCRdb table keeps only in-frame clones and is missing some. V and J calls and clone size follow that table, whereas D and trimming were derived from the DNA. In the table there are about 250,000 clones, 86% of which are singletons. CDR3 length equals 15 residues. CDR1 and CDR2 (germline): LGHNA, YNFKEQ. V lost 4 bases and J lost 0, with 10 bases in between. Sequencing was done on a sample of peripheral blood. This chain joins TRBV4-2 and TRBJ1-3, with no clear D. The source of this sequence is a woman in her fifties or sixties who had recovered from COVID-19. CDR3 in DNA: TGTGCCAGCAGCCCGGTGAGGAGCTCTGGAAACACCATATATTTT. The encoded protein is CASSPVRSSGNTIYF.